The T cell receptor (beta chain) under discussion was sequenced for a study of OX40 agonist ivuxolimab in advanced cancers. At the level of the whole study: Ivuxolimab was a fully human IgG2 agonistic monoclonal antibody targeting the costimulatory receptor OX40 (CD134). The monotherapy dose-escalation portion (N ≈ 56 patients) of the phase I ivuxolimab trial is reported in the paper. Of the approximately 50 patients in dose escalation, 19 had hepatocellular carcinoma, roughly 15 had melanoma, 9 had renal cell carcinoma and 9 had head and neck cancer. Partial responses were achieved by three dose-escalation patients, of whom one had hepatocellular carcinoma and two had cutaneous melanoma. In the dose-escalation cohort, roughly 80% of patients were male, and the mean age was around 60 years, with a range of 23 to 79. The point of sequencing TCRbeta in the periphery was to test whether ivuxolimab changed TCR sequence diversity and drove clonal T-cell expansion. Intravenous ivuxolimab was administered to patients every 2 weeks at six dose levels: 0.01, 0.1, 0.3, 1.5, 3 and 10 mg/kg. Prior anti-PD-1, anti-PD-L1 or anti-CTLA-4 therapy was permitted, and about two fifths of dose-escalation patients had received checkpoint inhibitors.

The trial excluded patients who had a history of autoimmune disease or who were on systemic immunosuppression. In every dose cohort, peripheral blood was drawn for TCR sequencing at baseline, cycle 4 day 1, and cycle 7 day 1. The samples were drawn from a first-in-human, open-label, multicenter phase I dose-escalation trial of ivuxolimab. The trial enrolled adults with locally advanced or metastatic head and neck squamous cell, hepatocellular, melanoma or renal cell carcinoma. Before TCR sequencing, CD4+ T cells and CD8+ T cells from peripheral blood were sorted into separate populations. This clone has just a few counts. Its binding antigen is unknown. No base-level quality is on record; no much larger clone is a single base apart. Broad study findings and their caveats: After ivuxolimab, CD8+ T cells had more expanded clones than CD4+ T cells on average. At doses of 0.1 to 3.0 mg/kg, clonal expansion of both CD4+ and CD8+ T cells in blood was seen between baseline and week 6. In the 0.1-3.0 mg/kg groups, partial responders were among the patients with the lowest normalized peripheral clonal expansion, particularly in CD8+ T cells. Low levels of normalized T-cell clonal expansion were also shown by some nonresponding patients. The antigen specificity of the clonally expanded peripheral T cells was not determined.

Trimming takes 8 bases from V and 10 bases from J, and the germline ends sit 17 bases apart. Taken from cysteine to phenylalanine, the CDR3 has 13 residues. Just CDR3 DNA is preserved here, 39 bases in frame from base 1. CDR1 and CDR2, looked up from the germline V gene (reference sequence), are SEHNR and FQNEAQ. Genomic DNA was extracted from sorted cells for sequencing of the TCRbeta CDR3 region. The immunoSEQ Assay was used to sequence the TCRbeta CDR3 regions. TCRdb mirrors the immuneACCESS table, restricted to in-frame sequences. Some clones are absent from its copies; in checked studies, under half trace to an unresolved V gene, and the reason for the others is unknown. Present in this sample are about 69,000 clones, 80% to 90% of which were seen just once. The ten top clones hold around 6.9% of the sample.

The chain links TRBV7-9 with TRBJ2-2, with the D segment identity uncertain. The sequence was obtained from an adult with an advanced solid tumor such as melanoma, head and neck, liver or kidney cancer. The sample consisted of CD4+ or CD8+ T cells sorted from blood, taken in a trial of the OX40 agonist ivuxolimab. Here the CDR3 is given as CASALGYAAELFF. The nucleotide sequence is given as TGTGCCAGCGCTTTAGGCTACGCCGCGGAGCTGTTTTTT.